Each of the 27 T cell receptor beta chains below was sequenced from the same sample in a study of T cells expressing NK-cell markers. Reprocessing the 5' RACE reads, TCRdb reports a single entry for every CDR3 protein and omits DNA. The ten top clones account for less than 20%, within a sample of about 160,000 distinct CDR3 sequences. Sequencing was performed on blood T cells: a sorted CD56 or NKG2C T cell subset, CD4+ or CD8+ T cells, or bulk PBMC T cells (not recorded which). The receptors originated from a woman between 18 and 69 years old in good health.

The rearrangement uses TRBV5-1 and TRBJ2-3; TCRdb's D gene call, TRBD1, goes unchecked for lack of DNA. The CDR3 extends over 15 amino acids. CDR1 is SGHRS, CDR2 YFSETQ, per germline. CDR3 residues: CASSLGPTSTDTQYF.

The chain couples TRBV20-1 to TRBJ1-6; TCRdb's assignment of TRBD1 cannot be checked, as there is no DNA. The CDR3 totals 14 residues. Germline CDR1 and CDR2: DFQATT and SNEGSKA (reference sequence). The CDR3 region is CSATRGTGNSPLHF.

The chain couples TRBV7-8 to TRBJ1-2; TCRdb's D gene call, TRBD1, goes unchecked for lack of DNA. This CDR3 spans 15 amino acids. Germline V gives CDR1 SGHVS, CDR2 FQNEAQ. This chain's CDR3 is CASSPRRQGAGGYTF.

The CDR3 is CAIRGFYGYTF. The chain recombines TRBV10-3 with TRBJ1-2. Germline loops: CDR1 ENHRY, CDR2 SYGVKD. The CDR3 contains 11 residues.

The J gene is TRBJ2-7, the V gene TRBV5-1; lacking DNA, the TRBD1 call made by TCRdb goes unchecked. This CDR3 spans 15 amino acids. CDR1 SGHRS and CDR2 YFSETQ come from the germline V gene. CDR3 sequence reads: CASSSRTGRGNEQYF.

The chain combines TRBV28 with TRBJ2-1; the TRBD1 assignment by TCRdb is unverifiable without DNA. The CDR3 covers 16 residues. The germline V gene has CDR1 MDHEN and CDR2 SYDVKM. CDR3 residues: CASSPNPGTGPNEQFF.

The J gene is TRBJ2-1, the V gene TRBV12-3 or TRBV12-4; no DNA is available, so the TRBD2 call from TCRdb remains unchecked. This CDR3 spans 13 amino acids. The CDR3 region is CASSFQGLTEQFF.

This CDR3 is CASLKPDPSEQYF. V and J are TRBV6-8 and TRBJ2-7. The CDR3 contains 13 residues. CDR1 is MNHGY, CDR2 SAAAGT, per germline.

CDR3 sequence reads: CASSLLTRQPQHF. This chain connects TRBV12-3 or TRBV12-4 to TRBJ1-5. CDR3 length equals 13 residues.

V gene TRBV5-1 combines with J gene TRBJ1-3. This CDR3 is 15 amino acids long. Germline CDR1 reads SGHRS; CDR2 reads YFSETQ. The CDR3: CASSLAGDIGNTIYF.

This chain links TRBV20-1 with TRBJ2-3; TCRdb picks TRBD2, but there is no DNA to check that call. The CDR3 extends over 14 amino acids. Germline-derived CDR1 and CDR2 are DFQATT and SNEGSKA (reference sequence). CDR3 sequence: CSARKRGNTDTQYF.

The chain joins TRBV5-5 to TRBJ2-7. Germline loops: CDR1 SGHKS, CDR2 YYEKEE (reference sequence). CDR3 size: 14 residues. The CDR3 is CASSLGGNSYEQYF. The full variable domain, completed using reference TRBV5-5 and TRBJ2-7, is DAGVTQSPTHLIKTRGQQVTLRCSPISGHKSVSWYQQVLGQGPQFIFQYYEKEERGRGNFPDRFSARQFPNYSSELNVNALLLGDSALYLCASSLGGNSYEQYFGPGTRLTVT.

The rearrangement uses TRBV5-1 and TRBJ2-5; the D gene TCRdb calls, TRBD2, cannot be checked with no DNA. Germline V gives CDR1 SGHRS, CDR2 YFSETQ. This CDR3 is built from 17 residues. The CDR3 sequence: CASSLGVSGLAQETQYF.

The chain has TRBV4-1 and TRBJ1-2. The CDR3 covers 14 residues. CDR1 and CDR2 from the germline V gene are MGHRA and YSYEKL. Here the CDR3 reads CASRSQGPGYGYTF.

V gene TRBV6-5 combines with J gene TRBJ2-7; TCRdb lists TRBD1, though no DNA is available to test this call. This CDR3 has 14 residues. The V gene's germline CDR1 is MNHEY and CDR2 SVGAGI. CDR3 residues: CASSSPGPQQEQYF.

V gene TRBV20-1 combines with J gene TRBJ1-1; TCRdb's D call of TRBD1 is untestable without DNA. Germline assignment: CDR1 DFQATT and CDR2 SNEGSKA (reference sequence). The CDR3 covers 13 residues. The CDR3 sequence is CSASIFSSGVAFF.

CDR3 sequence reads: CASSLESGSTNEQFF. This chain joins TRBV5-1 and TRBJ2-1; TCRdb gives TRBD2 as the D gene, but with no DNA this cannot be confirmed. Germline V CDR1 and CDR2: SGHRS, YFSETQ. CDR3 length equals 15 residues.

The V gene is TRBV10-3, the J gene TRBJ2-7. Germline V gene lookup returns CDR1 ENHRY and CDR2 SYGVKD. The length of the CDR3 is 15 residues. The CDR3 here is CAISESTGVYYEQYF.

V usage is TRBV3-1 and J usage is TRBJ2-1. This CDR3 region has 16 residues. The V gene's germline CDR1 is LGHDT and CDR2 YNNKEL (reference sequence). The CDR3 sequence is CASSQVDGTGRNEQFF.

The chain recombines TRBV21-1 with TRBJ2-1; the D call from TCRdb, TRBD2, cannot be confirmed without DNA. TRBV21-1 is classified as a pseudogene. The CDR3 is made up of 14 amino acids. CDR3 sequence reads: CARVSGFTYNEQFF.

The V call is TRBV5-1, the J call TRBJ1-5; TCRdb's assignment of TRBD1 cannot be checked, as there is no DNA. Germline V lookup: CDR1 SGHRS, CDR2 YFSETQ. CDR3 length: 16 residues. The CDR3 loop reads CASSLGDGNSNQPQHF.

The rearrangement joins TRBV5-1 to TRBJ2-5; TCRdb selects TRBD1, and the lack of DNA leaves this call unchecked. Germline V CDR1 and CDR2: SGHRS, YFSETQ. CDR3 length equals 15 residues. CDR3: CASSLGTGRGETQYF.

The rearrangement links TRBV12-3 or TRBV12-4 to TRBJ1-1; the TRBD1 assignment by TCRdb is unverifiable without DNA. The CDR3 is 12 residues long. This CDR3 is CASRNRDTEAFF.

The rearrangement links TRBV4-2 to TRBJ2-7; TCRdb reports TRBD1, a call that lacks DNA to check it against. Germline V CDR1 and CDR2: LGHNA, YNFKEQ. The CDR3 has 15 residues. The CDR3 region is CASSTRQGWSYEQYF.

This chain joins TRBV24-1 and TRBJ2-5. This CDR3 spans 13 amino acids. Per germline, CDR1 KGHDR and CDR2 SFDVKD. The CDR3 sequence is CATSDYYQETQYF.

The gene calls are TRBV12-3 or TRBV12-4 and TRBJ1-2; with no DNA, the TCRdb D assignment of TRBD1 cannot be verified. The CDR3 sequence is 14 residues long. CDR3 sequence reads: CASSPGTGIIDYTF.

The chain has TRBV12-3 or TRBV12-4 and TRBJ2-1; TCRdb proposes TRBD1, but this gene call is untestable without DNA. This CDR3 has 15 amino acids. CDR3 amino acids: CASWLTGRSYNEQFF.